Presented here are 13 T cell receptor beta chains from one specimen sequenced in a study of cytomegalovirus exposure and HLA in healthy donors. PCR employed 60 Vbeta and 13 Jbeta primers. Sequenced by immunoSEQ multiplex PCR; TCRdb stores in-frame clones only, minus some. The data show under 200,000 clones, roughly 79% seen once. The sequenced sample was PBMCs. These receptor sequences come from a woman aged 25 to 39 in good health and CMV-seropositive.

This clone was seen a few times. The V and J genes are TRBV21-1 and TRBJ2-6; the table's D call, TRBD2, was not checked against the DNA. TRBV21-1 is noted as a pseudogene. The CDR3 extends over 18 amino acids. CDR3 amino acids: CASSKPGLAGTGANVLTF. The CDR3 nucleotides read TGTGCCAGCAGCAAACCGGGACTAGCGGGTACTGGGGCCAACGTCCTGACTTTC.

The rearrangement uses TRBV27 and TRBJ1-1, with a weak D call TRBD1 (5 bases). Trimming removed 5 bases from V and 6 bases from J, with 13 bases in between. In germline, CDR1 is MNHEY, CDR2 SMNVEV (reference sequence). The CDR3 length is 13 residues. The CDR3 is CASSAGVVPEAFF. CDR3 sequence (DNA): TGTGCCAGCAGTGCGGGGGTGGTCCCTGAAGCTTTCTTT.

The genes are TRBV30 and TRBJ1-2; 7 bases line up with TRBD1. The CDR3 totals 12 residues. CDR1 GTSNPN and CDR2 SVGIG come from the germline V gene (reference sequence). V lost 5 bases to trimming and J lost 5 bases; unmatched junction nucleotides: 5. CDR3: CAWGGQSYGYTF. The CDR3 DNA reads TGTGCCTGGGGGGGACAGTCATATGGCTACACCTTC.

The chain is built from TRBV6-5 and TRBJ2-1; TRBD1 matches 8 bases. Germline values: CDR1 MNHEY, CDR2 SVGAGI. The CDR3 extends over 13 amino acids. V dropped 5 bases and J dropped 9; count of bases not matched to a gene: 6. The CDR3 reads CASSTDRGTEQFF. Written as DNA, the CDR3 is TGTGCCAGCAGTACCGACAGGGGCACTGAGCAGTTCTTC.

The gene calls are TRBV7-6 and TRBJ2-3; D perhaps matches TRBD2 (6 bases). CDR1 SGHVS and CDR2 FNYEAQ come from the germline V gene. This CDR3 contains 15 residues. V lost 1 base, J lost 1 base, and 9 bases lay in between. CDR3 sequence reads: CASSLGPGGTDTQYF. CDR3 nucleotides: TGTGCCAGCAGCTTAGGTCCGGGGGGCACAGATACGCAGTATTTT.

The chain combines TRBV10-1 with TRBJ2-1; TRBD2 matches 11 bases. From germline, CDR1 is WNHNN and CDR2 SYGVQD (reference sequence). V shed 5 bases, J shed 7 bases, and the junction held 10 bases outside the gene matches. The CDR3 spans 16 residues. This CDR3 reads CASSTSGSGRRNEQFF. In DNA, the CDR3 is TGCGCCAGCAGTACTAGCGGGAGTGGCCGGAGGAATGAGCAGTTCTTC.

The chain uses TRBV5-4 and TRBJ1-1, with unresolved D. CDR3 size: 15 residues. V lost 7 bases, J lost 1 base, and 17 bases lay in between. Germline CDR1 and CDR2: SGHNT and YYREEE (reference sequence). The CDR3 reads CASSVGGVRNTEAFF. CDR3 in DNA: TGTGCCAGCTCCGTTGGCGGGGTGAGGAACACTGAAGCTTTCTTT.

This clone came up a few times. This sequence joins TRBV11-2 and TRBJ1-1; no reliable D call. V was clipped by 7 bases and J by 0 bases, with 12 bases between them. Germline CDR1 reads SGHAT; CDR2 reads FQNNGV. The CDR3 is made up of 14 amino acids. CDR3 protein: CASNRGSMNTEAFF. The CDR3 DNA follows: TGTGCCAGCAACCGTGGGAGCATGAACACTGAAGCTTTCTTT.

In DNA, the CDR3 is TGTGCCAGCAGCCAAGAGATGGGGGACTTTAACTATGGCTACACCTTC. It specifies CASSQEMGDFNYGYTF. The V gene is TRBV7-9, the J gene TRBJ1-2; D is possibly TRBD1 (5 bases). Germline V gene data show CDR1 as SEHNR and CDR2 as FQNEAQ (reference sequence). The CDR3 is made up of 16 amino acids. V lost 5 bases, J lost 1 base, and 17 bases lay in between.

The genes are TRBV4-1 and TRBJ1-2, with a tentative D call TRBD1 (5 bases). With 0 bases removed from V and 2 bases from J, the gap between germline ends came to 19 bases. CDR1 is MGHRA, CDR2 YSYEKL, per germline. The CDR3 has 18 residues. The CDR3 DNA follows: TGCGCCAGCAGCCAAGACCAGGGAAGTAGCGGGCCGAACTATGGCTACACCTTC. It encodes CASSQDQGSSGPNYGYTF.

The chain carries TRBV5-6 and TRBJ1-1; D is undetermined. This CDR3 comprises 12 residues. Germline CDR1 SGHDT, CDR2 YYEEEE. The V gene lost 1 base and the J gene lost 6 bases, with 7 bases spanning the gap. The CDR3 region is CASSLRLAEAFF. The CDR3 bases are TGTGCCAGCAGCTTGCGGTTGGCTGAAGCTTTCTTT.

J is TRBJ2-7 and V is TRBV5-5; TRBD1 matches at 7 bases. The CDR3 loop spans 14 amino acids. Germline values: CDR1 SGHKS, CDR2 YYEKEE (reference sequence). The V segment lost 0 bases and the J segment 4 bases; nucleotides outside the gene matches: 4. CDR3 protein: CASSLEGARYEQYF. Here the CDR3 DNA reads TGTGCCAGCAGCTTGGAGGGGGCGAGGTACGAGCAGTACTTC.

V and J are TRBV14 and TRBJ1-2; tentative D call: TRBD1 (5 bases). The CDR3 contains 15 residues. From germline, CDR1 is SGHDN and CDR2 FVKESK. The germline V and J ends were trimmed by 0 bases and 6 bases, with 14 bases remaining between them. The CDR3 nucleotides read TGTGCCAGCAGCCAAGATTGGATGGGAGGGGATGGCTACACCTTC. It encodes CASSQDWMGGDGYTF. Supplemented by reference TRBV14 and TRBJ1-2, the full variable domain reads EAGVTQFPSHSVIEKGQTVTLRCDPISGHDNLYWYRRVMGKEIKFLLHFVKESKQDESGMPNNRFLAERTGGTYSTLKVQPAELEDSGVYFCASSQDWMGGDGYTFGSGTRLTVV.